This entry describes one T cell receptor (beta chain). The data derive from a study of blood T cell repertoires in COVID-19. Overall study: Sites across the United States, Italy and Spain contributed samples from acute and convalescent COVID-19. Nucleic acid was either cDNA or gDNA, and it came from T cells, B-cell-depleted T cells, or PBMCs.

The germline CDR1 and CDR2 sequences are LGHDT and YNNKEL (reference sequence). The length of the CDR3 is 16 residues. The V and J ends lost 0 bases and 8 bases, in that order; junction bases with no gene match: 8. Per the original methods: Amplification of reference gene primers provided the estimated nucleated cell counts. Assay: immunoSEQ multiplex PCR; the TCRdb copy retains only in-frame clones and omits some. V, J and clone size are those of that table, while D and trimming were read from the DNA. The sample carries 140,000 or so clones, under 80% recorded once. This receptor was taken from a man aged 55 to 70 with acute or convalescent COVID-19. The rearrangement uses TRBV3-1 (or the pseudogene TRBV3-2) and TRBJ2-1; 9 bases match TRBD1. Sample: peripheral blood. CDR3 nucleotides: TGTGCCAGCAGCCAAGAGAGGACAGGGGATGACGATGAGCAGTTCTTC. Its protein is CASSQERTGDDDEQFF.